The source of this T cell receptor beta chain is a study of blood T cell repertoires in COVID-19. Study-wide context: The cDNA or gDNA used as material had been derived from T cells, B-cell-depleted T cells, or PBMCs.

TCRdb's table, derived via immunoSEQ multiplex PCR, lists solely in-frame clones and lacks some. The data hold hundreds of thousands of clones, with 87% observed a single time. CDR1 and CDR2 (germline): SGHTA, FQGTGA. Unmatched junction bases numbered 12, after V lost 5 bases and J lost 7 bases. The CDR3 extends over 18 amino acids. This TCR derives from a woman in her 50s who had recovered from COVID-19. What was sequenced was peripheral blood. The V call is TRBV7-3, the J call TRBJ2-3, with 16 nucleotides matching TRBD2. This CDR3 is CASSPRGLAGGPSHTQYF. CDR3 nucleotide sequence: TGTGCCAGCAGCCCAAGGGGACTAGCGGGAGGGCCCAGCCATACGCAGTATTTT.